This TCR beta chain was captured by sequencing in a study of identical twins. A single record per CDR3 protein comes from TCRdb applying MiXCR to the 5' RACE reads. The sample consists of hundreds of thousands of distinct CDR3 sequences, 6% to 9% of them appearing once. There are 14 residues in the CDR3. Germline CDR1 is MNHNS and CDR2 is SASEGT. V lost 6 bases and J 1 base, leaving 12 bases between the germline ends. Findings and caveats of the study: Abundant beta clonotypes from cord blood bore fewer insertions; memory repertoires lacked this pattern. Invariant populations such as MAIT and iNKT cells could partly muddle zero-insertion analyses. Twins showed weaker excess sharing in their beta out-of-frame sequences.

This clonotype was seen many times. Its antigen is currently unknown. Only healthy Caucasians were enrolled as donors. This sample was shared with a second study, whose subject was yellow fever vaccine responses in identical twins.

The receptor comes from a woman aged 18-29 years in good health. The chain employs TRBV6-1 and TRBJ2-5, with D possibly called TRBD1 or TRBD2 (5 bases each). Sequencing was carried out using memory (CD45RO+) T cells sorted from blood. Here the CDR3 DNA reads TGTGCCAGCAGCCGTGGGGGTAGCCAAGAGACCCAGTACTTC. Translating it yields CASSRGGSQETQYF.